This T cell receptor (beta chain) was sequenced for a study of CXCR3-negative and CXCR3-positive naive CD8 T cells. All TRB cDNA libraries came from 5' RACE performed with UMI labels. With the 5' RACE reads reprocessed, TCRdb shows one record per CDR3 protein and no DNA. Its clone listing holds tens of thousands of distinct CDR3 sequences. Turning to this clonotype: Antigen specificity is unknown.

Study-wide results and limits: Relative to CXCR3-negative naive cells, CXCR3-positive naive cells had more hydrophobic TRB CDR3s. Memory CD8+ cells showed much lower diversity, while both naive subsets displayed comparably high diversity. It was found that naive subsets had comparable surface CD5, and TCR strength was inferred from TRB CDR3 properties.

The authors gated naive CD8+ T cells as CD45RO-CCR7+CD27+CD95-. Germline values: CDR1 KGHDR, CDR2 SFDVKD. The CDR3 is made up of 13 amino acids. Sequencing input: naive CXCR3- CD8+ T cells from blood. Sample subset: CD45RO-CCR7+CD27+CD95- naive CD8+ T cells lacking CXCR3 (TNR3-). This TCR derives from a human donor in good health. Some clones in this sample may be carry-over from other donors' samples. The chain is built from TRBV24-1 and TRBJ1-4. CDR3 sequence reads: CATIKATNEKLFF.